This T cell receptor (beta chain) was captured in a study of shared clonotypes between healthy human individuals. The overall study: Per donor, three plates held CD4 naive cells, three held CD4 memory, two held CD8 naive and one held CD8 memory.

Germline V gives CDR1 LGHNA, CDR2 YSLEER. V lost 4 bases, J lost 8 bases, and 23 bases stayed unmatched. There are 20 residues in the CDR3. It was about 190 ng DNA, 25,000 to 35,000 T cell genomes, that sorted-subset replicate PCRs used. Sequencing was performed with immunoSEQ multiplex PCR; in TCRdb, only in-frame clones are kept and a portion is missing. The sample lists 2 million to 2.5 million clones; over 85% were seen once. This sequence was found in a young man in good health. Some clones in this sample may be carry-over from other donors' samples. The sequenced sample was naive CD4+ T cells from PBMCs. Subset of the sample: CD45RA+ positively selected. The V gene is TRBV4-3, the J gene TRBJ2-1; 10 bases match TRBD2. The CDR3 here is CASSLLSPSGSKFGRHEQFF. CDR3 bases: TGCGCCAGCAGCCTCCTTTCCCCTAGCGGGAGTAAGTTTGGTCGCCATGAGCAGTTCTTC.